A selection of T cell receptor beta chains follows, all from one sample in a study of Graves' ophthalmopathy and Graves' hyperthyroidism. TCRdb processed the multiplex PCR reads anew with MiXCR; each CDR3 protein has one entry. The sample consists of about 180,000 distinct CDR3 sequences, less than 45% of them appearing once. The sequenced sample was peripheral blood. These receptors were taken from a woman aged 40 to 55 with Graves' ophthalmopathy. The CDR3 runs from the conserved cysteine through the conserved F or W. The D gene is left open where the match is weak. Rows give clone size only sometimes, using once, few, many, or a class for an expanded clone.

>TRBJ2-7|NA|TRBD2|TRBV28|16
TGTGCCAGCAGTTTCTCCCTAGCGGGCCTCTCCTACGAGCAGTACTTC
CASSFSLAGLSYEQYF
>TRBJ2-7|NA|TRBD2|TRBV28|14
TGTGCCAGCAGGCCACTAGCGGGAGGATACGAGCAGTACTTC
CASRPLAGGYEQYF
>TRBJ2-7|many|NA|TRBV30|13
TGTGCCTGGAGTTTCAGGGGCTCCTACGAGCAGTACTTC
CAWSFRGSYEQYF
>TRBJ2-2|many|TRBD1|TRBV4-2|17
TGTGCCAGCAGCCAAAGCCCCGGGACAGACAACACCGGGGAGCTGTTTTTT
CASSQSPGTDNTGELFF
>TRBJ2-5|many|TRBD1|TRBV9|15
TGTGCCAGCAGCCCCCAAACGACAGGGAAAGTGACCCAGTACTTC
CASSPQTTGKVTQYF
>TRBJ2-4|many|NA|TRBV4-1|14
TGCGCCAGCAGCTTCGGACTAGCCAAAAACATTCAGTACTTC
CASSFGLAKNIQYF
>TRBJ2-5|many|NA|TRBV7-9|13
TGTGCCAGCAGCTTAGTGGTTGCAGAGACCCAGTACTTC
CASSLVVAETQYF
>TRBJ1-1|once|NA|TRBV6-1|11
TGTGCCAGCAGTGAGTGGGGCGAAGCTTTCTTT
CASSEWGEAFF
>TRBJ2-5|NA|NA|TRBV6-5|14
TGTGCCAGCAGTTCCCCCCCGAAGTCGAAGACCCAGTACTTC
CASSSPPKSKTQYF
>TRBJ2-7|NA|NA|TRBV12-3/TRBV12-4|12
TGTGCCAGCAGACGGACAGTCCACGAGCAGTACTTC
CASRRTVHEQYF
>TRBJ2-7|NA|TRBD1|TRBV10-3|14
TGTGCCATCATTAACGGGACAGGCAATTACGAGCAGTACTTC
CAIINGTGNYEQYF
>TRBJ1-3|NA|TRBD1|TRBV12-3/TRBV12-4|14
TGTGCCAGCGGTGCGGGACAGGGCCGGTACACCATATATTTT
CASGAGQGRYTIYF
>TRBJ2-5|few|TRBD2|TRBV6-1|16
TGTGCCAGCAGCCAGACTAGCGGGAGGGCCTGGGAGACCCAGTACTTC
CASSQTSGRAWETQYF
>TRBJ2-2|many|NA|TRBV6-1|15
TGTGCCAGCAACCGGGGGACAGCAAACACCGGGGAGCTGTTTTTT
CASNRGTANTGELFF
>TRBJ2-5|many|NA|TRBV28|14
TGTGCCAGCAGTTTATCGTGGCAGTCAGAGACCCAGTACTTC
CASSLSWQSETQYF
>TRBJ2-7|many|NA|TRBV20-1|14
TGCAGTGCTAGAGGGCGGAGGGGCTCCTACGAGCAGTACTTC
CSARGRRGSYEQYF
>TRBJ1-1|many|NA|TRBV6-5|13
TGTGCCAGCAGTTACTCCGGGGGCACTGAAGCTTTCTTT
CASSYSGGTEAFF
>TRBJ1-2|many|TRBD1|TRBV12-3/TRBV12-4|14
TGTGCCAGCAGGAAGGACAGGGGGAACTATGGCTACACCTTC
CASRKDRGNYGYTF
>TRBJ2-7|once|TRBD2|TRBV20-1|14
TGCAGTGCTCCGGACACTAGCGGGAGCTACGAGCAGTACTTC
CSAPDTSGSYEQYF
>TRBJ1-1|NA|NA|TRBV18|18
TGTGCCAGCTCACCACAATCAGGGTTAAAGGGTTCGAACACTGAAGCTTTCTTT
CASSPQSGLKGSNTEAFF
>TRBJ1-5|many|NA|TRBV20-1|13
TGCAGTGCTAGAGAGGCTGGAAATCAGCCCCAGCATTTT
CSAREAGNQPQHF
>TRBJ2-7|many|NA|TRBV19|14
TGTGCCAGTAGTATGACGGCTAGCGAGTACGAGCAGTACTTC
CASSMTASEYEQYF
>TRBJ1-2|many|NA|TRBV29-1|14
TGCAGCGGCATAGTACAGGGTACGAGTAATGGCTACACCTTC
CSGIVQGTSNGYTF
>TRBJ2-2|few|NA|TRBV12-3/TRBV12-4|14
TGTGCCAGCAGTTTACGGCAAAACACCGGGGAGCTGTTTTTT
CASSLRQNTGELFF
>TRBJ2-7|once|TRBD2|TRBV19|16
TGTGCCAGCTCATTAGCGGGAAGCCAGGGACTCTACGAGCAGTACTTC
CASSLAGSQGLYEQYF
>TRBJ1-3|once|TRBD1|TRBV6-5|17
TGTGCCAGCAGTTACACAGGACAGGGGGCGACTGGAAACACCATATATTTT
CASSYTGQGATGNTIYF
>TRBJ2-1|many|NA|TRBV6-1|14
TGTGCCAGTGCGGCCTCGAGCTCCTACAATGAGCAGTTCTTC
CASAASSSYNEQFF
>TRBJ1-6|NA|TRBD1|TRBV28|17
TGTGCCAGCAGTTCAAACAGGGGGCGCTCCTATAATTCACCCCTCCACTTT
CASSSNRGRSYNSPLHF
>TRBJ2-2|NA|TRBD1|TRBV19|15
TGTGCCAGTAGTCCCCGGGACAGGATTACCGGGGAGCTGTTTTTT
CASSPRDRITGELFF
>TRBJ1-1|NA|TRBD1|TRBV28|15
TGTGCCAGCAGTGCCCCGGACAGGGGAGGGACTGAAGCTTTCTTT
CASSAPDRGGTEAFF
>TRBJ1-2|NA|TRBD1|TRBV27|14
TGTGCCAGCAGTTTATCCCCAGGGGGCTATGGCTACACCTTC
CASSLSPGGYGYTF
>TRBJ2-5|many|NA|TRBV3-1|15
TGTGCCAGCAGCCAAGATACGGCGGGGCGAGAGACCCAGTACTTC
CASSQDTAGRETQYF
>TRBJ2-7|few|TRBD1|TRBV19|13
TGTGCCAGTAGCCGGACAGGTTTTGTCGAGCAGTACTTC
CASSRTGFVEQYF
>TRBJ2-7|many|NA|TRBV4-3|15
TGCGCCAGCAGCCAAGCCTCTCTCGGACCAGGCGAGCAGTACTTC
CASSQASLGPGEQYF
>TRBJ1-5|NA|NA|TRBV7-8|14
TGTGCCAGCAGCTCCGGAATAGGGGATCAGCCCCAGCATTTT
CASSSGIGDQPQHF
>TRBJ2-5|many|NA|TRBV24-1|15
TGTGCCACCAGTAAACAGGGCCTCCACCAAGAGACCCAGTACTTC
CATSKQGLHQETQYF
>TRBJ1-2|many|TRBD1|TRBV6-2/TRBV6-3|15
TGTGCCAGCAGTACTCCGGGACAGGGACACTATGGCTACACCTTC
CASSTPGQGHYGYTF
>TRBJ2-7|NA|TRBD1|TRBV6-1|13
TGTGCCAGCAGTGGACAGGGGGCTAGGGAGCAGTACTTC
CASSGQGAREQYF
>TRBJ2-5|NA|TRBD1|TRBV6-2/TRBV6-3|13
TGTGCCAGCAGGCCGGACAGGGAGAAGACCCAGTACTTC
CASRPDREKTQYF
>TRBJ2-7|NA|NA|TRBV12-3/TRBV12-4|15
TGTGCCAGCAGTCCTCACCGGACCCTCTCCTACGAGCAGTACTTC
CASSPHRTLSYEQYF
>TRBJ2-7|once|NA|TRBV7-2|13
TGTGCCAGCAGCTTCCCTAGGATGAACGAGCAGTACTTC
CASSFPRMNEQYF
>TRBJ2-7|NA|TRBD2|TRBV12-3/TRBV12-4|14
TGTGCCAGCAGCTCCTGGGGAGGGATGGGCGAGCAGTACTTC
CASSSWGGMGEQYF